One sample yielded the 14 T cell receptor beta chains listed below, sequenced in a study of blood T cell repertoires in COVID-19. Clones were read by immunoSEQ multiplex PCR, and TCRdb kept only the in-frame ones, dropping some. The profile covers roughly 40,000 clones, with around 82% appearing a single time and 44% taken by the ten largest. Sequenced: peripheral blood. The receptors originated from a woman aged 80 or over with active or convalescent COVID-19.

V is TRBV7-2 and J is TRBJ2-1; tentative D call: TRBD2 (6 bases). This CDR3 comprises 15 residues. Germline CDR1 reads SGHTA; CDR2 reads FQGNSA. The V and J ends lost 2 bases and 4 bases respectively, with 12 bases between them. CDR3 amino acids: CASSLRRESYNEQFF. The DNA for the CDR3 is TGTGCCAGCAGCTTAAGGCGGGAATCGTACAATGAGCAGTTCTTC.

The chain links TRBV6-1 to TRBJ1-1; maybe TRBD1 (6 bases). Between the trimmed V and J ends, which lost 4 bases and 1 base, there was a span of 13 bases. This CDR3 has 15 amino acids. Per germline, CDR1 MNHNS and CDR2 SASEGT. In DNA, the CDR3 is TGTGCCAGCAGTGGACGGGACACCCGGAACACTGAAGCTTTCTTT. Residues: CASSGRDTRNTEAFF.

The J gene is TRBJ2-1, the V gene TRBV7-9; 8 nucleotides agree with TRBD2. With V trimmed by 5 bases and J by 0 bases, 3 bases remained unmatched. This CDR3 has 15 amino acids. The germline CDR1 and CDR2 sequences are SEHNR and FQNEAQ (reference sequence). CDR3 protein: CASSLSGSSYNEQFF. The CDR3 coding sequence is TGTGCCAGCAGCCTGAGCGGGAGCTCCTACAATGAGCAGTTCTTC.

The chain carries TRBV3-1 (or the pseudogene TRBV3-2) and TRBJ2-4, with 7 nucleotides matching TRBD2. The CDR3 is 14 amino acids. V shed 7 bases, J shed 0 bases, and the junction held 3 bases outside the gene matches. CDR1 is LGHDT, CDR2 YNNKEL, per germline (reference sequence). The CDR3 here is CASKAGLAKNIQYF. CDR3 sequence (DNA): TGTGCCAGCAAAGCGGGACTAGCCAAAAACATTCAGTACTTC.

V gene TRBV7-9 combines with J gene TRBJ2-5, with D perhaps matching TRBD1 (6 bases). Trimming pared 6 bases from V and 5 bases from J, leaving 13 bases between. Germline V gene lookup returns CDR1 SEHNR and CDR2 FQNEAQ (reference sequence). The CDR3 extends over 13 amino acids. The DNA of the CDR3 is TGTGCCAGCAGTCCAGGGGTTGGGGAGACCCAGTACTTC. Encoded protein: CASSPGVGETQYF.

This clone was seen just once. The V and J genes are TRBV7-2 and TRBJ1-3, with D uncertain. The ends were cut back, 4 bases at V and 6 bases at J, with 16 bases in the middle. In germline, CDR1 is SGHTA, CDR2 FQGNSA. The CDR3 has 15 amino acids. CDR3 sequence: CASSSPAGRLNTIYF. The DNA of the CDR3 is TGTGCCAGCAGCTCGCCGGCGGGAAGGTTAAACACCATATATTTT.

This clone turned up a few times. The chain recombines TRBV13 with TRBJ1-1, with TRBD1 matching over 7 bases. Germline CDR1 PRHDT, CDR2 FYEKMQ (reference sequence). CDR3 length: 15 residues. The trim removed 5 bases at V and 1 base at J, leaving 7 bases unmatched. The CDR3 here is CASSPRQGKNTEAFF. In DNA, the CDR3 is TGTGCCAGCAGCCCACGACAGGGAAAGAACACTGAAGCTTTCTTT.

This clone was picked up one time. The chain couples TRBV19 to TRBJ2-1, with 12 bases lining up with TRBD2. Unmatched junction bases numbered 2, after V lost 2 bases and J lost 6 bases. The CDR3 covers 15 residues. Germline CDR1 reads LNHDA; CDR2 reads SQIVND (reference sequence). CDR3 bases: TGTGCCAGTAGTATAAGACTAGCGGGAGTCAATGAGCAGTTCTTC. Translation: CASSIRLAGVNEQFF.

CDR3 region: CASSFRTGRVPFYGYTF. In nucleotides, the CDR3 is TGTGCCAGCAGCTTTAGGACAGGGCGCGTTCCCTTCTATGGCTACACCTTC. The chain uses TRBV7-8 and TRBJ1-2, with 8 nucleotides matching TRBD1. V trimming: 3 bases; J trimming: 4 bases; junction bases outside the gene matches: 13. Germline values: CDR1 SGHVS, CDR2 FQNEAQ. This CDR3 has 17 amino acids.

This chain joins TRBV4-2 and TRBJ2-7; D ambiguous. CDR1 is LGHNA and CDR2 is YNFKEQ in the germline V gene. V was clipped by 0 bases and J by 6 bases, with 9 bases between them. The CDR3 is 13 amino acids. CDR3 amino acids: CASSQDNLGEQYF. Here the CDR3 DNA reads TGTGCCAGCAGCCAAGATAACCTAGGCGAGCAGTACTTC.

The chain links TRBV9 to TRBJ2-7, with 9 bases identical to TRBD2. V lost 3 bases, J lost 3 bases, and 7 bases stayed unmatched. CDR1 is SGDLS and CDR2 is YYNGEE in the germline V gene. This CDR3 is built from 15 residues. CDR3 region: CASSADPSGVYEQYF. The CDR3 DNA sequence: TGTGCCAGCAGCGCAGACCCTAGCGGGGTCTACGAGCAGTACTTC.

The chain carries TRBV6-2 or TRBV6-3 and TRBJ2-7; D might be TRBD2 (7 bases). Germline V lookup: CDR1 MNHEY, CDR2 SVGEGT. Trimming cost V 6 bases and J 4 bases, with 22 bases left between them. The CDR3 runs 16 residues. The CDR3 bases are TGTGCCAGCAGCCCACTGCCGGGGGGCAAGTCGTACGAGCAGTACTTC. It yields the protein CASSPLPGGKSYEQYF.

CDR3 residues: CASSDEPLNNQPQHF. Written as DNA, the CDR3 is TGTGCCAGCAGTGATGAGCCCCTTAACAATCAGCCCCAGCATTTT. The V call is TRBV6-1, the J call TRBJ1-5; no definite D call. Germline values: CDR1 MNHNS, CDR2 SASEGT. This CDR3 region has 15 residues. The V and J ends lost 3 bases and 3 bases respectively, with 12 bases between them.

The chain recombines TRBV6-6 with TRBJ2-2; D call uncertain. Germline values: CDR1 MNHNY, CDR2 SVGAGI (reference sequence). This CDR3 is 15 amino acids long. Trimming cost V 8 bases and J 0 bases, with 13 bases left between them. CDR3 DNA: TGTGCCAGCCGAGGCGGAATCGCGAACACCGGGGAGCTGTTTTTT. This translates into CASRGGIANTGELFF.